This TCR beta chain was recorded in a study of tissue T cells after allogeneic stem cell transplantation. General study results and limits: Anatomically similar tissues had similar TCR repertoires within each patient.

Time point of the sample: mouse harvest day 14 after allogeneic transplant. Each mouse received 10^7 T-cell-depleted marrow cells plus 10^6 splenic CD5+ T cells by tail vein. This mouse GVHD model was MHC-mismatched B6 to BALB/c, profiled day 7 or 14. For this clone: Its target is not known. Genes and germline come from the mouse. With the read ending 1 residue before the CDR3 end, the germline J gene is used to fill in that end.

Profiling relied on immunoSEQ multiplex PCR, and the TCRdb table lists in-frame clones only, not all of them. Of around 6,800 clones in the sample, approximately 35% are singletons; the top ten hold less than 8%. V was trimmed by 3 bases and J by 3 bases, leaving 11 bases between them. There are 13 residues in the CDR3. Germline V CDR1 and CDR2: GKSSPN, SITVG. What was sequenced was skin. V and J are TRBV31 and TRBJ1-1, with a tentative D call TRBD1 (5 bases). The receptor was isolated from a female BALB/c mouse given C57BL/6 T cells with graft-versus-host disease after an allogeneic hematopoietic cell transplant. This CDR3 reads CAWSRGGYTEVFF. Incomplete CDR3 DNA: TGTGCCTGGAGCCGCGGGGGGTACACAGAAGTCTTC. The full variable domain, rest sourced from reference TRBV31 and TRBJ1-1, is AQTIHQWPVAEIKAVGSPLSLGCTIKGKSSPNLYWYWQATGGTLQQLFYSITVGQVESVVQLNLSASRPKDDQFILSTEKLLLSHSGFYLCAWSRGGYTEVFFGKGTRLTVV.